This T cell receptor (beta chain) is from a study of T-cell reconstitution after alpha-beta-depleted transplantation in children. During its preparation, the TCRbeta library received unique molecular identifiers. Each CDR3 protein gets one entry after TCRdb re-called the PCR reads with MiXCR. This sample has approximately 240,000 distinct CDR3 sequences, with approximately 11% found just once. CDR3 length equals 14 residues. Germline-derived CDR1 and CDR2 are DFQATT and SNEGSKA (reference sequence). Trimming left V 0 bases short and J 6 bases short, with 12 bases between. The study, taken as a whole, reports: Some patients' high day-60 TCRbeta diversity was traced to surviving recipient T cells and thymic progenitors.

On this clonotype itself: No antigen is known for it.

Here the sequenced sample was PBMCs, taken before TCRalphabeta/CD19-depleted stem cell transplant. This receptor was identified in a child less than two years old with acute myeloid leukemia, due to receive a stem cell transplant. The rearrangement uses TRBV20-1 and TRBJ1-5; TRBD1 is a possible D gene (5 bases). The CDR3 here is CSARDRKGAQPQHF. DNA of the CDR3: TGCAGTGCTAGAGATCGGAAAGGGGCTCAGCCCCAGCATTTT.